The T cell receptor (beta chain) described here comes from a study of regulatory T cells in long-lasting Graves disease. This clonotype was seen many times. This CDR3 is 16 amino acids long. V lost 6 bases and J lost 10; bases outside the gene matches: 17. Both iRepertoire HTBI primers and Arm-PCR of CDR3 regions were used to build the TCR beta libraries. MiXCR was run by TCRdb on the multiplex PCR reads, yielding one entry per CDR3 protein. The sample has roughly 360,000 distinct CDR3 sequences, 12% seen once. The time point was: newly diagnosed GD, antithyroid drugs for less than 3 months. Making the TCR library involved RNA that had been extracted from PBMCs. The same data also went into a second study, on T cells in Graves' hyperthyroidism and ophthalmopathy. That investigation notes: Ophthalmopathy was separated from stable hyperthyroidism by a 13 V-J model.

The rearrangement joins TRBV12-3 or TRBV12-4 to TRBJ2-1; 8 nucleotides agree with TRBD2. The receptor comes from a woman under 30 with Graves disease. Sequenced material: peripheral blood mononuclear cells (PBMCs), taken at new diagnosis, from a patient treated with antithyroid drugs. The CDR3 reads CASSRPLGLVRVEQFF. CDR3 nucleotide sequence: TGTGCCAGCAGCCGACCCCTGGGACTAGTTCGAGTAGAGCAGTTCTTC.